This TCR beta chain came from a study of cytomegalovirus exposure and HLA in healthy donors. Study observations and caveats: Cytomegalovirus-associated status was assigned to 150 or so TCR beta chains.

Clones were sequenced by immunoSEQ multiplex PCR, and TCRdb holds only the in-frame ones, with some missing. The data contain hundreds of thousands of clones, roughly 91% of them singletons. Comment on this clone: As yet, its antigen is unknown.

V lost 3 bases and J lost 6; bases outside the gene matches: 9. CDR3 size: 14 residues. Germline V gene data show CDR1 as SGDLS and CDR2 as YYNGEE. The source is a woman between 18 and 29 years old in good health and CMV-seropositive. The sample consisted of PBMCs. This rearrangement joins TRBV9 to TRBJ2-7; 7 bases fit TRBD1. The CDR3 sequence is CASSAGQSVGEQYF. The CDR3 nucleotides read TGTGCCAGCAGCGCGGGACAGTCGGTAGGCGAGCAGTACTTC.